This is a list of T cell receptor beta chains from one sample in a study of low-dose radiotherapy and immunotherapy resistance in tumors. MiXCR, run by TCRdb on the reads, gives a single entry per CDR3 protein. Of around 80,000 distinct CDR3 sequences in the sample, 15% to 20% were seen once. Sequencing was performed on PBMCs, taken after low-dose radiotherapy plus immunotherapy. The receptor set was obtained from a male donor with prostate cancer. The CDR3 runs from the conserved cysteine through the conserved F or W. A D gene is named only where the DNA matches it firmly. Size values are once, few and many counts, or a class for expanded clones, and some rows have none.

TRBJ2-3	TRBV20-1	-	many	TGCAGTGCTAGAGATGAGCGCACAGATACGCAGTATTTT	CSARDERTDTQYF
TRBJ2-3	TRBV5-5	-	-	TGTGCCAGCAGCCCGGGGACGGTAAGCACAGATACGCAGTATTTT	CASSPGTVSTDTQYF
TRBJ2-6	TRBV10-3	-	-	TGTGCCACCCAGTTCGGGGCCAACGTCCTGACTTTC	CATQFGANVLTF
TRBJ1-5	TRBV4-1	-	many	TGCGCCAGCAGCCTAGGAGGGAGGGATCAGCCCCAGCATTTT	CASSLGGRDQPQHF
TRBJ2-5	TRBV6-2/TRBV6-3	-	many	TGTGCCAGCAACGGACCCACGGGGACAGAGACCCAGTACTTC	CASNGPTGTETQYF
TRBJ2-4	TRBV20-1	TRBD2	-	TGCAGTGCTAGAGAGGGGGGGGTTGCCAAAAACATTCAGTACTTC	CSAREGGVAKNIQYF
TRBJ1-5	TRBV28	TRBD1	few	TGTACCAGCAGTTCGATCCTAGACAGGGGGCGCGTAAAAAATCAGCCCCAGCATTTT	CTSSSILDRGRVKNQPQHF
TRBJ2-5	TRBV28	-	many	TGTGCCAGCAGTTTATCGCTAGGCCAAGAGACCCAGTACTTC	CASSLSLGQETQYF
TRBJ1-2	TRBV19	TRBD1	many	TGTGCCAGTAGTCCAAACAGGGGGCTGGATGGCTACACCTTC	CASSPNRGLDGYTF
TRBJ2-2	TRBV27	-	many	TGTGCCAGCAGTTTATACTGGGGCGGGGAGCTGTTTTTT	CASSLYWGGELFF
TRBJ2-4	TRBV6-5	TRBD1	many	TGTGCCAGCAGTTACTACCTCCCAGGGGGCGAAAACATTCAGTACTTC	CASSYYLPGGENIQYF
TRBJ2-7	TRBV3-1	-	many	TGTGCCAGCAGCCAAGATCACAATTCCTACGAGCAGTACTTC	CASSQDHNSYEQYF
TRBJ1-5	TRBV20-1	-	many	TGCAGTGCGCCACCGGGGAGCGGCAATCAGCCCCAGCATTTT	CSAPPGSGNQPQHF
TRBJ2-1	TRBV5-4	TRBD2	many	TGTGCCAGCAGCCCGGAGCTAGCGGGAGCCCTCGTCGGGCAGTTCTTC	CASSPELAGALVGQFF
TRBJ2-7	TRBV13	TRBD1	many	TGTGCCAGCAGCATGACAGGGGCCTCCTACGAGCAGTACTTC	CASSMTGASYEQYF
TRBJ2-1	TRBV5-1	TRBD2	many	TGCGCCAGCAGCTCGTCGACTAGCCCAGTGGGCAATGAGCAGTTCTTC	CASSSSTSPVGNEQFF
TRBJ2-7	TRBV20-1	-	many	TGCAGTGCTAGTAGCGGTCTCTCCTACGAGCAGTACTTC	CSASSGLSYEQYF
TRBJ2-5	TRBV6-5	TRBD2	many	TGTGCCAGCAGTTACGGGGCTAGCGGGAGCCAAGAGACCCAGTACTTC	CASSYGASGSQETQYF
TRBJ2-7	TRBV12-3/TRBV12-4	-	-	TGTGCCAGCAGTTTATCCGGGGCGAGCTCCTACGAGCAGTACTTC	CASSLSGASSYEQYF
TRBJ2-7	TRBV5-4	TRBD2	many	TGTGCCAGCAGCCGCGGGGGACTAGCGGGAGCGACTACCTACGAGCAGTACTTC	CASSRGGLAGATTYEQYF
TRBJ2-2	TRBV6-6	-	many	TGTGCCAGCAGTTACTCTTGGGGTAACACCGGGGAGCTGTTTTTT	CASSYSWGNTGELFF
TRBJ1-4	TRBV28	TRBD1	many	TGTGCCAGCAGTTCCACAGGGGAAACTAATGAAAAACTGTTTTTT	CASSSTGETNEKLFF
TRBJ1-2	TRBV7-8	-	many	TGTGCCAGCAGCTTAGTGGGATGGGGCTACACCTTC	CASSLVGWGYTF
TRBJ2-5	TRBV28	TRBD2	-	TGTGCCAGCAGTCCGGGACTAGCGGGAGGACGAGAGACCCAGTACTTC	CASSPGLAGGRETQYF
TRBJ1-3	TRBV12-3/TRBV12-4	TRBD1	many	TGTGCCAGCAGTGAGCCCGGGACAGACTCTGGAAACACCATATATTTT	CASSEPGTDSGNTIYF
TRBJ1-5	TRBV6-2/TRBV6-3	TRBD1	many	TGTGCCAGCAGGAGACAGGGGGCAGGCAATCAGCCCCAGCATTTT	CASRRQGAGNQPQHF
TRBJ2-3	TRBV7-2	-	many	TGTGCCAGCAGCCGGCCCGGTGGGAGTAAGGGTACGCAGTATTTT	CASSRPGGSKGTQYF
TRBJ1-3	TRBV18	-	many	TGTGCCAGCTCACCGCCGGGACTCTTCGGCAACACCATATATTTT	CASSPPGLFGNTIYF
TRBJ2-7	TRBV3-1	TRBD1	many	TGTGCCAGCAGGGGACAGCTGTACGAGCAGTACTTC	CASRGQLYEQYF
TRBJ2-3	TRBV4-2	TRBD2	-	TGTGCCAGCAGCCGGGCCAGCGGGGGGCGGAACACAGATACGCAGTATTTT	CASSRASGGRNTDTQYF
TRBJ1-5	TRBV7-2	-	-	TGTGCCAGCAGCTTAGCAGAAAATCAGCCCCAGCATTTT	CASSLAENQPQHF
TRBJ1-5	TRBV28	TRBD1	many	TGTGCCAGCATCGGACAGGGGGGAAATAGCAATCAGCCCCAGCATTTT	CASIGQGGNSNQPQHF
TRBJ2-2	TRBV15	-	many	TGTGCCACCAGCATTAACCCCGATGCCGGGGAGCTGTTTTTT	CATSINPDAGELFF
TRBJ2-4	TRBV6-6	TRBD2	many	TGTGCCAGCAGTCCACGAGGAGGGGAGGGAGGGATAGCCAAAAACATTCAGTACTTC	CASSPRGGEGGIAKNIQYF
TRBJ2-3	TRBV20-1	-	many	TGCAGTGCTAGAGAATGGGGAGTCGGAGATACGCAGTATTTT	CSAREWGVGDTQYF
TRBJ2-7	TRBV20-1	-	-	TGCAGTGCTACGGGACACTCCGGGTACGAGCAGTACTTC	CSATGHSGYEQYF
TRBJ2-1	TRBV3-1	TRBD2	many	TGTGCCAGCAGCCAAGATAGCGGGAGGAGTGAGCAGTTCTTC	CASSQDSGRSEQFF
TRBJ1-2	TRBV7-2	-	-	TGTGCCAGCAGCTTACTAGGGAACTATGGCTACACCTTC	CASSLLGNYGYTF
TRBJ2-1	TRBV9	-	many	TGTGCCAGCAGCGTAGGGGGCTTATGGCCCTACAATGAGCAGTTCTTC	CASSVGGLWPYNEQFF
TRBJ2-2	TRBV6-2/TRBV6-3	TRBD2	many	TGTGCCAGCAACGACCGGACTAGCGGTAACACCGGGGAGCTGTTTTTT	CASNDRTSGNTGELFF